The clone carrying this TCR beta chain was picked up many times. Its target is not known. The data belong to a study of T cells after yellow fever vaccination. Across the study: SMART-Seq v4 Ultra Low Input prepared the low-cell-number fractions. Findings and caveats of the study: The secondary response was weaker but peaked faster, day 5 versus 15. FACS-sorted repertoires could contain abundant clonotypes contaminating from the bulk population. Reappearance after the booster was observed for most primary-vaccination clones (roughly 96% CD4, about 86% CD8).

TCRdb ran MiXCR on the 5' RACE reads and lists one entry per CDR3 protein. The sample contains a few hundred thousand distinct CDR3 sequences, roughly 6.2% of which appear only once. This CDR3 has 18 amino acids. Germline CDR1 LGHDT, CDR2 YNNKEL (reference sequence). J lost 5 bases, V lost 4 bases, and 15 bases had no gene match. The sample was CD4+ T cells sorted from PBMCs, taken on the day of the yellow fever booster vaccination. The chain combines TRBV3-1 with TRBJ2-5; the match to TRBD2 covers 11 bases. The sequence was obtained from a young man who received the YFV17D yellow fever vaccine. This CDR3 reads CASSPLSTLAGGGETQYF. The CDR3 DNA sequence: TGTGCCAGCAGCCCACTCTCTACCCTAGCGGGAGGCGGCGAGACCCAGTACTTC.